The TCR beta chain described here comes from a study of blood T cell repertoires in COVID-19. Study overall: From the United States, Italy and Spain came samples of acute and convalescent COVID-19.

Repertoires were generated with immunoSEQ multiplex PCR, while TCRdb's copy carries only in-frame clones and drops some. The table records approximately 68,000 clones, around 83% of them present only once. The CDR3 consists of 14 residues. V was cut by 2 bases and J by 2 bases, with 9 bases left in between. Germline lookup yields CDR1 SEHNR and CDR2 FQNEAQ (reference sequence). Material for sequencing was peripheral blood. The V gene is TRBV7-9, the J gene TRBJ2-5; unclear D gene. The TCR sequence derives from an older woman with acute or convalescent COVID-19. The CDR3 region is CASSLFTPQETQYF. The CDR3 nucleotides read TGTGCCAGCAGCTTATTTACACCACAAGAGACCCAGTACTTC. The variable domain in full, completed from reference TRBV7-9 and TRBJ2-5, reads DTGVSQNPRHKITKRGQNVTFRCDPISEHNRLYWYRQTLGQGPEFLTYFQNEAQLEKSRLLSDRFSAERPKGSFSTLEIQRTEQGDSAMYLCASSLFTPQETQYFGPGTRLLVL.